Detailed here is one T cell receptor beta chain. CDR3 size: 16 residues. Looked up from germline, CDR1 is MRHNA and CDR2 is SNTAGT. With V trimmed by 1 base and J by 5 bases, 3 bases remained unmatched. The data derive from a study of blood T cell repertoires in COVID-19. Study-level background: Samples representing acute and convalescent COVID-19 were sourced from the United States, Italy and Spain. From T cells, B-cell-depleted T cells, or PBMCs came the material, which was cDNA or gDNA.

In the original analysis: Cell counts per sample came from amplifying reference gene primers. Generated by immunoSEQ multiplex PCR, the TCRdb table keeps only in-frame clones and is missing some. The V and J calls and the clone size are those of that table, but D and trimming were determined from the DNA. The sample consists of tens of thousands of clones, approximately 86% of them appearing once. The sequence came from a man aged 60 to 69 with acute or convalescent COVID-19. The V and J genes are TRBV6-4 and TRBJ2-2, with TRBD2 matching over 11 bases. The sample comprised peripheral blood. CDR3 DNA: TGTGCCAGCAGTGACTATAGCGGGGGGGAAACCGGGGAGCTGTTTTTT. As protein: CASSDYSGGETGELFF.